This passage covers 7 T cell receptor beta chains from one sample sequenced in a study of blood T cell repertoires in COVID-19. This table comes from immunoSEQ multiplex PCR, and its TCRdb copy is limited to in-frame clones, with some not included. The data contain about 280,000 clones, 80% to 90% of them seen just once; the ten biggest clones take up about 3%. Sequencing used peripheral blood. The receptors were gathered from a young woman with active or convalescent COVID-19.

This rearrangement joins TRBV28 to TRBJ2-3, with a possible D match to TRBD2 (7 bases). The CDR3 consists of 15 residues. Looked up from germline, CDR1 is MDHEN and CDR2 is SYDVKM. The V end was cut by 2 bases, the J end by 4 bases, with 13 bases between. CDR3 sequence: CASSLVRGGSDTQYF. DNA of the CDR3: TGTGCCAGCAGTTTAGTGAGGGGGGGGTCAGATACGCAGTATTTT.

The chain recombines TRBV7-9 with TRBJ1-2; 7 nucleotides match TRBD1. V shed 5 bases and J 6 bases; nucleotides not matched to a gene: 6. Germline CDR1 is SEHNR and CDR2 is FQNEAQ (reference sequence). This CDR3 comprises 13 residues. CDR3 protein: CASSLAQGDGYTF. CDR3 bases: TGTGCCAGCAGCCTCGCCCAGGGGGATGGCTACACCTTC.

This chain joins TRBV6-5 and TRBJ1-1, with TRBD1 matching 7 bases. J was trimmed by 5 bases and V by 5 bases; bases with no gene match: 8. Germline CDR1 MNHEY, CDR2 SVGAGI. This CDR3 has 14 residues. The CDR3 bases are TGTGCCAGCAGTCCCCAGGGGGAGGAGACTGAAGCTTTCTTT. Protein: CASSPQGEETEAFF.

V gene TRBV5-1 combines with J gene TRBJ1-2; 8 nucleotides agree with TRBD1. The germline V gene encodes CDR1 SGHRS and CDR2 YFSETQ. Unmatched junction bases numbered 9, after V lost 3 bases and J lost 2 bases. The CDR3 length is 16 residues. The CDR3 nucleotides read TGCGCCAGCAGCTCCGTAAGACAGGGGCCGAACTATGGCTACACCTTC. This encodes CASSSVRQGPNYGYTF. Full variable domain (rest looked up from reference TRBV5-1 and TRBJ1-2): KAGVTQTPRYLIKTRGQQVTLSCSPISGHRSVSWYQQTPGQGLQFLFEYFSETQRNKGNFPGRFSGRQFSNSRSEMNVSTLELGDSALYLCASSSVRQGPNYGYTFGSGTRLTVV.

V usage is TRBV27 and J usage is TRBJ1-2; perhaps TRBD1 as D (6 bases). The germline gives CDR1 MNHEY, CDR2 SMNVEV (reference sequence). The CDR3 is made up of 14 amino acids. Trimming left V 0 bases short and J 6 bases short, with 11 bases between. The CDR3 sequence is CASSLSLAGDGYTF. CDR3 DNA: TGTGCCAGCAGTTTATCGCTGGCAGGGGATGGCTACACCTTC.

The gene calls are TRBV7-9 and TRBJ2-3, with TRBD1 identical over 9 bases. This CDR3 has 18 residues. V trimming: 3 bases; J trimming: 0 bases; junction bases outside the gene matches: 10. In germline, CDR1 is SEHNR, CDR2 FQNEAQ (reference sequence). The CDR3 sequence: CASSFGTGPYSSTDTQYF. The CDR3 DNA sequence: TGTGCCAGCAGCTTTGGGACAGGGCCGTACTCTAGCACAGATACGCAGTATTTT.

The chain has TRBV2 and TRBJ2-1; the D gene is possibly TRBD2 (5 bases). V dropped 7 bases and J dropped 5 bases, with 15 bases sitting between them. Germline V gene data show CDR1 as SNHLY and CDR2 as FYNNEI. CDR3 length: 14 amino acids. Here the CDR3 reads CASIDEIGDNEQFF. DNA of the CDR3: TGTGCCAGCATCGACGAAATCGGGGACAATGAGCAGTTCTTC.